The 13 T cell receptor beta chains in this list originate from one sample, sequenced in a study of CD8 T cells in ankylosing spondylitis. TCRdb re-analysed the 5' RACE reads in MiXCR, keeping a single row per CDR3 protein. The data contain 380,000 or so distinct CDR3 sequences, roughly 20% of them singletons. The sequencing input was blood, either unsorted or a sorted T cell fraction (not recorded which). Source of these receptors: a male donor with ankylosing spondylitis or in good health (not recorded which).

In this sample, this clonotype turned up a few times. The chain links TRBV4-1 to TRBJ2-5; 11 nucleotides align to TRBD2. The CDR3 covers 16 residues. Trimming removed 7 bases from V and 0 bases from J; junction bases left unmatched: 7. The V gene's germline CDR1 is MGHRA and CDR2 YSYEKL. CDR3: CASTRASGGYQETQYF. The CDR3 coding sequence is TGCGCCAGCACCCGGGCTAGCGGGGGGTACCAAGAGACCCAGTACTTC.

The chain is built from TRBV12-3 or TRBV12-4 and TRBJ2-7; 8 nucleotides match TRBD1. CDR3 length: 14 amino acids. The V and J ends lost 6 bases and 2 bases, in that order; junction bases with no gene match: 6. CDR3 loop: CASRRQGFPYEQYF. The CDR3 nucleotides are TGTGCCAGCAGAAGACAGGGGTTCCCCTACGAGCAGTACTTC.

The chain links TRBV7-9 to TRBJ2-5; D unclear. Trimming took 0 bases from V and 2 from J, leaving 16 bases between them. This CDR3 spans 17 amino acids. Germline V lookup: CDR1 SEHNR, CDR2 FQNEAQ (reference sequence). The chain's CDR3 is CASSLAGMSRGQETQYF. CDR3 in DNA: TGTGCCAGCAGCTTAGCCGGAATGAGCCGCGGACAAGAGACCCAGTACTTC.

Here the CDR3 reads CASSSSTGGLNTEAFF. The DNA of the CDR3 is TGTGCCAGCAGTTCCTCCACAGGGGGTTTGAACACTGAAGCTTTCTTT. The rearrangement joins TRBV12-3 or TRBV12-4 to TRBJ1-1, with 8 bases identical to TRBD1. Trimming cost V 4 bases and J 0 bases; bases outside gene matches: 7. This CDR3 comprises 16 residues.

The rearrangement links TRBV6-1 to TRBJ2-1; perhaps TRBD2 as D (6 bases). V lost 8 bases, J lost 0 bases, and 11 bases lay in between. There are 14 residues in the CDR3. Germline-derived CDR1 and CDR2 are MNHNS and SASEGT. The CDR3 region has the DNA TGTGCCAGCCTGGAGGGGACCTCCTACAATGAGCAGTTCTTC. It translates to CASLEGTSYNEQFF.

This rearrangement joins TRBV29-1 to TRBJ2-7, with D possibly matching TRBD2 (5 bases). In germline, CDR1 is SQVTM, CDR2 ANQGSEA. This CDR3 has 14 amino acids. Trimming removed 2 bases from V and 3 bases from J, with 14 bases in between. The CDR3 DNA sequence: TGCAGCGTTGAACCCCGCGAGGGTGTCTACGAGCAGTACTTC. It encodes CSVEPREGVYEQYF.

This clonotype was seen a few times. This chain connects TRBV7-9 to TRBJ2-5; no clear D gene. V gave up 5 bases and J gave up 1 base, with 5 bases separating them. The CDR3 is made up of 12 amino acids. Germline V gene data show CDR1 as SEHNR and CDR2 as FQNEAQ (reference sequence). CDR3 in DNA: TGTGCCAGCAGCACCGCCCAAGAGACCCAGTACTTC. This gives the protein CASSTAQETQYF.

The J gene is TRBJ2-1, the V gene TRBV29-1; D is uncertain. CDR1 and CDR2 (germline): SQVTM, ANQGSEA. The ends were cut back, 1 base at V and 6 bases at J, with 7 bases in the middle. The CDR3 length is 12 residues. The CDR3 reads CSVEADRNEQFF. CDR3 nucleotide sequence: TGCAGCGTTGAAGCCGACCGCAATGAGCAGTTCTTC.

In this sample, this clonotype turned up a few times. This chain joins TRBV4-1 and TRBJ2-2; the match to TRBD1 covers 7 bases. Germline CDR1 reads MGHRA; CDR2 reads YSYEKL. The CDR3 has 15 amino acids. J lost 0 bases, V lost 5 bases, and 3 bases had no gene match. CDR3 in DNA: TGCGCCAGCAGCGAACAGGGGTCGAACACCGGGGAGCTGTTTTTT. It codes for CASSEQGSNTGELFF.

In this sample, this clonotype turned up a few times. The rearrangement uses TRBV5-1 and TRBJ1-1; no clear D. V was cut by 3 bases and J by 0 bases, with 12 bases left in between. The CDR3 is made up of 15 amino acids. The V gene's germline CDR1 is SGHRS and CDR2 YFSETQ. The CDR3 here is CASSSTSGLNTEAFF. The CDR3 DNA reads TGCGCCAGCAGCTCCACGTCTGGGTTGAACACTGAAGCTTTCTTT.

V gene TRBV20-1 combines with J gene TRBJ2-1; no clear D. CDR3 length: 14 residues. The germline CDR1 and CDR2 sequences are DFQATT and SNEGSKA (reference sequence). V shed 2 bases and J shed 0 bases, with 8 bases lying between them. CDR3 in DNA: TGCAGTGCTAGAAGTTTGAGCTCCTACAATGAGCAGTTCTTC. As protein: CSARSLSSYNEQFF.

The genes are TRBV4-1 and TRBJ1-6, with 8 bases identical to TRBD1. The germline gives CDR1 MGHRA, CDR2 YSYEKL. The CDR3 is made up of 15 amino acids. J gave up 6 bases and V 5 bases, and 6 bases lay outside the gene matches. The CDR3 protein is CASSSPQGGNSPLHF. The CDR3 DNA follows: TGCGCCAGCAGCTCTCCACAGGGGGGTAATTCACCCCTCCACTTT.

This chain joins TRBV12-3 or TRBV12-4 and TRBJ1-2, with D perhaps TRBD1 (5 bases). This CDR3 contains 13 residues. V lost 7 bases to trimming and J lost 6 bases, with 15 bases between them. The CDR3 bases are TGTGCCAGCACCCTGGGGGGACTAGATGGCTACACCTTC. Translating it yields CASTLGGLDGYTF.